The clone carrying this TCR beta chain occurred many times. Amplified TCR beta CDR3 regions came from RNA transcripts. The study used the HTBI primer set for a first-round RT-PCR of the TCR CDR3. TCRdb fed the multiplex PCR reads into MiXCR, producing one record per CDR3 protein. Of hundreds of thousands of distinct CDR3 sequences listed, 15% to 17% were seen once; the top ten hold 7.5% to 9%. The entry originates in a study of T cells in Graves' hyperthyroidism and ophthalmopathy. Uncontrolled infection, other autoimmune disease, pregnancy or lactation barred patients from enrollment. Thyroid ultrasound and orbital computed tomography, with clinical symptoms and serum thyroxine and TRAb, informed diagnoses. This CDR3 has 14 residues. CDR1 and CDR2 from the germline V gene are DFQATT and SNEGSKA (reference sequence). Trimming removed 0 bases at V and 1 base at J, with 9 bases between.

Sequenced material: blood. This clonotype was obtained from a woman aged 18-29 years with Graves' hyperthyroidism. The V call is TRBV20-1, the J call TRBJ1-2; the D is unclear. CDR3 amino acids: CSARDTGNNYGYTF. CDR3 bases: TGCAGTGCTAGAGATACCGGTAATAACTATGGCTACACCTTC.